One and the same sample provided the 30 T cell receptor beta chains below, sequenced in a study of blood T cell repertoires in COVID-19. Libraries were prepared by immunoSEQ multiplex PCR; TCRdb keeps only in-frame clonotypes and omits some of them. The table includes 130,000 or so clones, about four fifths detected once. Material for sequencing was peripheral blood. These receptors originate from a human donor in a cohort sampled during active COVID-19.

V gene TRBV5-1 combines with J gene TRBJ1-1; possible D gene TRBD1, 5 bases. The CDR3 loop spans 15 amino acids. V gave up 0 bases and J gave up 4 bases, with 13 bases separating them. Germline V gene data show CDR1 as SGHRS and CDR2 as YFSETQ. The CDR3 DNA reads TGCGCCAGCAGCTTGGGAGGGACTAGAGGCACTGAAGCTTTCTTT. Protein: CASSLGGTRGTEAFF.

This rearrangement joins TRBV27 to TRBJ2-1; the match to TRBD2 covers 8 bases. V shed 3 bases, J shed 9 bases, and the junction held 13 bases outside the gene matches. Germline CDR1 MNHEY, CDR2 SMNVEV (reference sequence). The CDR3 spans 16 residues. CDR3 DNA sequence: TGTGCCAGCAGTTTTAACGGGGGGGCCGAAGTTCTTGAGCAGTTCTTC. Its translation is CASSFNGGAEVLEQFF.

About this clone itself: The identical CDR3 is also encoded by other nucleotide sequences in the sample. The chain is built from TRBV9 and TRBJ1-1; a weak D match, TRBD1 (6 bases). Germline assignment: CDR1 SGDLS and CDR2 YYNGEE. This CDR3 region has 14 residues. Trimming removed 2 bases from V and 4 bases from J, with 12 bases in between. CDR3 bases: TGTGCCAGCAGCGTGGGGGGGCGGGGCACTGAAGCTTTCTTT. The encoded protein is CASSVGGRGTEAFF.

This clone has more than one count but fewer than ten. Here the CDR3 reads CASSLSPGISNQPQHF. The CDR3 DNA reads TGTGCCAGCAGTTTATCCCCAGGGATTAGCAATCAGCCCCAGCATTTT. The J gene is TRBJ1-5, the V gene TRBV27, with D possibly being TRBD1 (5 bases). V lost 0 bases, J lost 0 bases, and 9 bases lay in between. The CDR3 extends over 16 amino acids. Per germline, CDR1 MNHEY and CDR2 SMNVEV (reference sequence).

The genes are TRBV30 and TRBJ2-5; D perhaps matches TRBD2 (5 bases). Per the germline V gene, CDR1 is GTSNPN and CDR2 is SVGIG (reference sequence). This CDR3 has 16 residues. V dropped 2 bases and J dropped 5 bases, with 21 bases sitting between them. The CDR3 here is CAWSPGIGLLRETQYF. CDR3 DNA: TGTGCCTGGAGTCCGGGAATCGGACTCCTCCGGGAGACCCAGTACTTC.

The J gene is TRBJ2-5, the V gene TRBV5-1; D not resolved. Germline V lookup: CDR1 SGHRS, CDR2 YFSETQ. Trimming pared 2 bases from V and 1 base from J, leaving 12 bases between. CDR3 size: 15 residues. This CDR3 is CASSFFQAPQETQYF. CDR3 coding DNA: TGCGCCAGCAGCTTTTTCCAGGCACCCCAAGAGACCCAGTACTTC.

The chain employs TRBV24-1 and TRBJ2-1; TRBD2 matches 7 bases. CDR1 is KGHDR, CDR2 SFDVKD, per germline. The CDR3 consists of 13 residues. J lost 16 bases, V lost 4 bases, and 12 bases had no gene match. CDR3 loop: CATSEPDSREYFF. In DNA, the CDR3 is TGTGCCACCAGTGAACCGGACTCGCGGGAGTACTTCTTC.

This chain connects TRBV11-2 to TRBJ1-6; D ambiguous. V lost 10 bases, J lost 8 bases, and 15 bases lay in between. Germline V gives CDR1 SGHAT, CDR2 FQNNGV. The CDR3 is 13 amino acids. The CDR3 loop is CATRPWADSPLHF. In nucleotides, the CDR3 is TGTGCCACCCGACCTTGGGCTGATTCACCCCTCCACTTT.

The chain joins TRBV6-5 to TRBJ1-2, with TRBD1 as a possible D gene (6 bases). Germline CDR1 and CDR2: MNHEY and SVGAGI. Trimming stripped 5 bases from V and 8 bases from J, with 15 bases between. This CDR3 contains 13 residues. The DNA of the CDR3 is TGTGCCAGCAGTCCCAGGGGAAGGGAGGGCTACACCTTC. Translating gives CASSPRGREGYTF.

This clone was picked up one time. The chain joins TRBV19 to TRBJ1-5, with 7 nucleotides matching TRBD1. The germline CDR1 and CDR2 sequences are LNHDA and SQIVND (reference sequence). Unmatched junction bases numbered 9, after V lost 4 bases and J lost 6 bases. This CDR3 comprises 15 residues. The CDR3 nucleotides read TGTGCCAGTAGTACGACAGGACAGGCGGGTCAGCCCCAGCATTTT. Amino acids: CASSTTGQAGQPQHF.

This clone was picked up a small number of times. The rearrangement uses TRBV10-3 and TRBJ2-1, with a weak D call TRBD1 (6 bases). Trimming pared 9 bases from V and 2 bases from J, leaving 14 bases between. CDR1 ENHRY and CDR2 SYGVKD come from the germline V gene. The CDR3 loop spans 14 amino acids. The CDR3 sequence is CAIQQGVPYNEQFF. The CDR3 DNA follows: TGTGCCATACAACAGGGAGTCCCCTACAATGAGCAGTTCTTC.

Turning to this clone: Distinct nucleotide sequences in the sample also encode this CDR3. The V and J genes are TRBV7-9 and TRBJ1-2; D ambiguous. This CDR3 has 11 residues. Trimming removed 2 bases from V and 5 bases from J, with 3 bases in between. The germline V gene has CDR1 SEHNR and CDR2 FQNEAQ (reference sequence). CDR3 loop: CASSLSYGYTF. DNA of the CDR3: TGTGCCAGCAGCTTATCATATGGCTACACCTTC.

The chain couples TRBV7-6 to TRBJ2-5; 8 bases align to TRBD2. CDR1 is SGHVS, CDR2 FNYEAQ, per germline. Trimming at V came to 4 bases and at J to 5 bases, leaving 6 bases not matched to a gene. CDR3 size: 14 residues. CDR3 sequence (DNA): TGTGCCAGCAGCTCGAGCGGGGGCGGTGAGACCCAGTACTTC. This encodes CASSSSGGGETQYF.

V usage is TRBV12-3 or TRBV12-4 and J usage is TRBJ2-3, with a weak D call TRBD2 (5 bases). This CDR3 spans 13 amino acids. The V end lost 5 bases, the J end lost 9 bases, and 15 bases lay between the germline ends. CDR3 sequence reads: CASSLGGGRTQYF. CDR3 DNA sequence: TGTGCCAGCAGTCTCGGTGGCGGGCGAACGCAGTATTTT.

The V call is TRBV21-1, the J call TRBJ2-7; the table assigns TRBD1, which was not confirmed against the DNA. TRBV21-1 is flagged as a pseudogene. The CDR3 extends over 10 amino acids. The CDR3 sequence: CAGHGYEQYF. In DNA, the CDR3 is TGTGCCGGACATGGCTACGAGCAGTACTTC.

This chain connects TRBV30 to TRBJ2-1; unclear D gene. This CDR3 is 14 amino acids long. Germline values: CDR1 GTSNPN, CDR2 SVGIG (reference sequence). The V end was cut by 0 bases, the J end by 3 bases, with 9 bases between. The CDR3 nucleotides are TGTGCCTGGAGTGTAAGCAAGCTCTACAATGAGCAGTTCTTC. It translates to CAWSVSKLYNEQFF.

The rearrangement links TRBV5-1 to TRBJ2-1; the D gene is possibly TRBD2 (6 bases). The germline V gene has CDR1 SGHRS and CDR2 YFSETQ. This CDR3 is built from 16 residues. Between the trimmed V and J ends, which lost 4 bases and 0 bases, there was a span of 14 bases. CDR3: CASSRTGTPSYNEQFF. CDR3 nucleotide sequence: TGCGCCAGCAGCCGCACCGGGACTCCCTCCTACAATGAGCAGTTCTTC.

The chain couples TRBV4-2 to TRBJ2-7, with TRBD1 matching 8 bases. CDR1 is LGHNA and CDR2 is YNFKEQ in the germline V gene. The V gene end was trimmed by 1 base and the J gene end by 4 bases; junction bases not matched to a gene: 6. The CDR3 is 15 residues long. In DNA, the CDR3 is TGTGCCAGCAGCCAAGGGACAGGGTTAAGTTACGAGCAGTACTTC. It codes for CASSQGTGLSYEQYF.

This chain links TRBV25-1 with TRBJ1-4; a weak D match, TRBD1 (5 bases). V gave up 2 bases and J gave up 8 bases, with 18 bases separating them. This CDR3 spans 16 amino acids. CDR1 and CDR2 from the germline V gene are MGHDK and SYGVNS. The CDR3 bases are TGTGCCAGCAGTGAAACAATCGGTGGGGCCGGGGAAAAACTGTTTTTT. As protein: CASSETIGGAGEKLFF.

V usage is TRBV5-6 and J usage is TRBJ1-5, with TRBD1 matching 7 bases. With 2 bases clipped from V and 4 bases from J, the junction kept 6 bases outside the gene matches. Per germline, CDR1 SGHDT and CDR2 YYEEEE. This CDR3 contains 15 residues. The DNA of the CDR3 is TGTGCCAGCAGCTTCCGACAGGGAGGTAATCAGCCCCAGCATTTT. Translating it yields CASSFRQGGNQPQHF. The variable domain in full, completed from reference TRBV5-6 and TRBJ1-5, reads DAGVTQSPTHLIKTRGQQVTLRCSPKSGHDTVSWYQQALGQGPQFIFQYYEEEERQRGNFPDRFSGHQFPNYSSELNVNALLLGDSALYLCASSFRQGGNQPQHFGDGTRLSIL.

The chain links TRBV7-8 to TRBJ1-2; D unclear. Looked up from germline, CDR1 is SGHVS and CDR2 is FQNEAQ. Between the trimmed V and J ends, which lost 9 bases and 0 bases, there was a span of 11 bases. The CDR3 has 13 residues. The CDR3 reads CASGQNTNYGYTF. CDR3 coding DNA: TGTGCCAGTGGGCAGAATACTAACTATGGCTACACCTTC.

The chain recombines TRBV6-5 with TRBJ1-5, with D possibly matching TRBD1 (6 bases). V lost 6 bases, J lost 5 bases, and 11 bases lay in between. CDR1 and CDR2 (germline): MNHEY, SVGAGI. This CDR3 is 13 amino acids long. The CDR3, as DNA: TGTGCCAGCAGACAGGGCCCTTATCAGCCCCAGCATTTT. Translation: CASRQGPYQPQHF.

This clone came up once. This sequence joins TRBV10-3 and TRBJ1-5; D call uncertain. V was clipped by 4 bases and J by 3 bases, with 10 bases between them. The CDR3 totals 14 residues. CDR1 and CDR2 (germline): ENHRY, SYGVKD. CDR3 DNA sequence: TGTGCCATCAGTGGAAGACATAACAATCAGCCCCAGCATTTT. Protein product: CAISGRHNNQPQHF.

The V gene is TRBV9, the J gene TRBJ2-3; TRBD2 agrees at 10 bases. The J segment lost 4 bases and the V segment lost 0 bases, leaving 8 bases of the junction unmatched. The germline CDR1 and CDR2 sequences are SGDLS and YYNGEE. The CDR3 runs to 17 residues. CDR3 sequence reads: CASSVGSGGAVSDTQYF. CDR3 nucleotide sequence: TGTGCCAGCAGCGTAGGGAGCGGGGGGGCCGTCTCAGATACGCAGTATTTT. Full variable domain (rest looked up from reference TRBV9 and TRBJ2-3): DSGVTQTPKHLITATGQRVTLRCSPRSGDLSVYWYQQSLDQGLQFLIQYYNGEERAKGNILERFSAQQFPDLHSELNLSSLELGDSALYFCASSVGSGGAVSDTQYFGPGTRLTVL.

The CDR3 is CASSQDGGLAGGDEQFF. As DNA, the CDR3 is TGTGCCAGCAGCCAAGACGGGGGACTAGCGGGGGGCGATGAGCAGTTCTTC. The genes are TRBV4-2 and TRBJ2-1; 15 bases fit TRBD2. Germline assignment: CDR1 LGHNA and CDR2 YNFKEQ. The J segment lost 8 bases and the V segment lost 0 bases, leaving 5 bases of the junction unmatched. The CDR3 loop spans 17 amino acids.

CDR3 protein: CASSQESGIQPQHF. The CDR3, as DNA: TGTGCCAGCAGCCAAGAGTCGGGGATTCAGCCCCAGCATTTT. The chain uses TRBV4-2 and TRBJ1-5; D not resolved. CDR1 and CDR2 (germline): LGHNA, YNFKEQ. This CDR3 is built from 14 residues. V was cut by 0 bases and J by 6 bases, with 9 bases left in between.

The rearrangement joins TRBV5-1 to TRBJ2-3, with 11 bases identical to TRBD2. The length of the CDR3 is 15 residues. CDR1 and CDR2 from the germline V gene are SGHRS and YFSETQ. Unmatched junction bases numbered 8, after V lost 7 bases and J lost 4 bases. For the CDR3, the DNA is TGCGCCAGCGGATTGACTAGCGGGGCACCAGATACGCAGTATTTT. Translating gives CASGLTSGAPDTQYF.

This chain joins TRBV7-8 and TRBJ2-3, with 9 bases identical to TRBD1. J was trimmed by 1 base and V by 4 bases; bases with no gene match: 3. Germline CDR1 reads SGHVS; CDR2 reads FQNEAQ. CDR3 size: 15 residues. This chain's CDR3 is CASSSGTGRTDTQYF. In DNA, the CDR3 is TGTGCCAGCAGCTCCGGGACAGGGCGCACAGATACGCAGTATTTT. The complete variable domain, with remaining parts taken from reference TRBV7-8 and TRBJ2-3, reads GAGVSQSPRYKVAKRGQDVALRCDPISGHVSLFWYQQALGQGPEFLTYFQNEAQLDKSGLPSDRFFAERPEGSVSTLKIQRTQQEDSAVYLCASSSGTGRTDTQYFGPGTRLTVL.

The CDR3 spells CASSQGQKAFF. CDR3 in DNA: TGTGCCAGCAGCCAGGGACAGAAAGCTTTCTTT. The V and J genes are TRBV25-1 and TRBJ1-1; 7 bases fit TRBD1. The V and J ends lost 6 bases and 9 bases, in that order; junction bases with no gene match: 4. Germline V gene lookup returns CDR1 MGHDK and CDR2 SYGVNS. This CDR3 is built from 11 residues.

The chain is built from TRBV30 and TRBJ2-5; 9 bases match TRBD1. The germline gives CDR1 GTSNPN, CDR2 SVGIG (reference sequence). The CDR3 sequence is 15 residues long. V gave up 3 bases and J gave up 2 bases; unmatched junction bases: 7. The CDR3 region has the DNA TGTGCCTGGAGCCCGGGACAGGGACGGCAAGAGACCCAGTACTTC. It specifies CAWSPGQGRQETQYF.